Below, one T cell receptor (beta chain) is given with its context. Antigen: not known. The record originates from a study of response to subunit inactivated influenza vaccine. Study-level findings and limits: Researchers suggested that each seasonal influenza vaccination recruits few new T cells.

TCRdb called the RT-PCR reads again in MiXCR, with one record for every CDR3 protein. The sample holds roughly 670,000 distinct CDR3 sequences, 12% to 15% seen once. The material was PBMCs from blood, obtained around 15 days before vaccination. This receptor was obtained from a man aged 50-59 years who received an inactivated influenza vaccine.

The CDR3 region is CASSDEGAWETQYF. CDR3 in DNA: TGTGCCAGCAGTGACGAGGGGGCTTGGGAGACCCAGTACTTC. The chain combines TRBV2 with TRBJ2-5; 7 positions match TRBD1. J was trimmed by 5 bases and V by 3 bases; bases with no gene match: 6. The germline V gene encodes CDR1 SNHLY and CDR2 FYNNEI. This CDR3 is 14 amino acids long.